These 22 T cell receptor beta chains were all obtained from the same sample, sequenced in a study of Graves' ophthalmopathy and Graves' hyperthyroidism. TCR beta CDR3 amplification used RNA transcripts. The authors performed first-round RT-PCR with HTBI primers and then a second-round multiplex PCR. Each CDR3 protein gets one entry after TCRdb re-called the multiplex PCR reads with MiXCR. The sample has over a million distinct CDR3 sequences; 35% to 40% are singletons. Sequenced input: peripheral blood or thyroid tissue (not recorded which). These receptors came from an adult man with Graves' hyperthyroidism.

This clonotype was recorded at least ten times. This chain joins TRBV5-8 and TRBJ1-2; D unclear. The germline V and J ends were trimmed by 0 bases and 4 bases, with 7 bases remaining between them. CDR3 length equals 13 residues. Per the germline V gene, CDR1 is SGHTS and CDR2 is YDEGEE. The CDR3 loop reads CASSLGATYGYTF. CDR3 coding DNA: TGTGCCAGCAGCTTGGGGGCCACCTATGGCTACACCTTC.

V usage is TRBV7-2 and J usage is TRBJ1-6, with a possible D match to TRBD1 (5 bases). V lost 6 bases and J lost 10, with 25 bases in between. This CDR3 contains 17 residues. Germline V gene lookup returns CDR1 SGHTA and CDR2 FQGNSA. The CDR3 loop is CASSYPSGTGIQSPLHF. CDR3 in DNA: TGTGCCAGCAGTTACCCCTCTGGGACGGGGATTCAATCACCCCTCCACTTT.

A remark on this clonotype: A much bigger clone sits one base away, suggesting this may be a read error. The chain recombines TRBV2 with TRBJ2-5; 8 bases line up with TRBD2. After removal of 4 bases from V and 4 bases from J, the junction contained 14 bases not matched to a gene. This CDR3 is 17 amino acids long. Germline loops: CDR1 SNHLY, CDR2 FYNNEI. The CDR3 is CASSVGVPSGRGETQYF. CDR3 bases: TGTGCCAGCAGTGTGGGGGTACCCAGCGGGAGAGGAGAGACCCAGTACTTC.

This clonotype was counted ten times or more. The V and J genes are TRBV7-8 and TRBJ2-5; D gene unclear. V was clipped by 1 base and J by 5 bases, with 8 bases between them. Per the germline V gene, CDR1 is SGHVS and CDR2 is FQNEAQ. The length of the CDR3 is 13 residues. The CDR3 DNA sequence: TGTGCCAGCAGCTTAGTACCGGTGGAGACCCAGTACTTC. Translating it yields CASSLVPVETQYF.

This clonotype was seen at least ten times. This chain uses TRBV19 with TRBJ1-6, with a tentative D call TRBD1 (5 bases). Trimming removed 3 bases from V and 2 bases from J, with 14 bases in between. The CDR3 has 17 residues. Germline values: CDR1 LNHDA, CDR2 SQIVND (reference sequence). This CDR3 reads CASSMEGMGTYNSPLHF. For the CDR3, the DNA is TGTGCCAGTAGTATGGAGGGGATGGGAACCTATAATTCACCCCTCCACTTT.

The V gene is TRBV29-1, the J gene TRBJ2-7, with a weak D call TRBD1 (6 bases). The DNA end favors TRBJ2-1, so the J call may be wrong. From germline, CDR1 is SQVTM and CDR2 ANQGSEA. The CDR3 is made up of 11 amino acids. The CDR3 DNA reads TGCAGCGCCCTTAGGGGGAGCGAGCAGTTCTTC. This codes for CSALRGSEQFF.

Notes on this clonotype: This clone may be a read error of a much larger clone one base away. CDR3 in amino acids: CASGQQGRGSPLHF. The DNA for the CDR3 is TGTGCCAGTGGTCAACAGGGAAGGGGTTCACCCCTCCACTTT. The genes are TRBV19 and TRBJ1-6; D is possibly TRBD1 (6 bases). Germline V gene lookup returns CDR1 LNHDA and CDR2 SQIVND (reference sequence). Trimming cost V 8 bases and J 9 bases, with 17 bases left between them. The CDR3 has 14 residues.

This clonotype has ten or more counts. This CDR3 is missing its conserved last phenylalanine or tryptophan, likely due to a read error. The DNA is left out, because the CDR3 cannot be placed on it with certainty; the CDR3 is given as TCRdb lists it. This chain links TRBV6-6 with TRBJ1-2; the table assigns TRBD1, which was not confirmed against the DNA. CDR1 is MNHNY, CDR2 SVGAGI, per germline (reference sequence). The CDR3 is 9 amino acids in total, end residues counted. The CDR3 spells CASSYTDRE.

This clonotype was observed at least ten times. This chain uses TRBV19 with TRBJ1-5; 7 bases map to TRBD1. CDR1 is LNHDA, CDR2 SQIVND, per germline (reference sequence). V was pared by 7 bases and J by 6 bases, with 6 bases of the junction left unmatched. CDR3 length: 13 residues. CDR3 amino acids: CASKTGVGQPQHF. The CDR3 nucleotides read TGTGCCAGTAAAACAGGGGTTGGTCAGCCCCAGCATTTT.

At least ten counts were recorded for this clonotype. CDR3 nucleotides: TGTGCCAGCAGCCCGCTTCCAGGGGGCATCACCGGGGAGCTGTTTTTT. Translation: CASSPLPGGITGELFF. The V gene is TRBV11-3, the J gene TRBJ2-2; the match to TRBD1 covers 8 bases. V was pared by 5 bases and J by 4 bases, with 9 bases of the junction left unmatched. The length of the CDR3 is 16 residues. The germline V gene encodes CDR1 SGHNT and CDR2 YENEEA.

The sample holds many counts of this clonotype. Here the CDR3 reads CASTPGASLSNQPQHF. In DNA form, the CDR3 reads TGTGCCAGCACCCCTGGGGCGTCCCTGAGCAATCAGCCCCAGCATTTT. The rearrangement uses TRBV12-3 or TRBV12-4 and TRBJ1-5, with a tentative D call TRBD1 (5 bases). V was shortened by 7 bases and J by 1 base, with 17 bases between the two germline ends. The CDR3 extends over 16 amino acids.

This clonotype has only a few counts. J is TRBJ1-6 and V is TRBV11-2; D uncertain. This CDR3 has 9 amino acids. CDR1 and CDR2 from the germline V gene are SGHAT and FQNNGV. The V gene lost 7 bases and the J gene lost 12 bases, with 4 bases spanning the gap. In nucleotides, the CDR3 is TGTGCCAGCAAGAGACCCCTCCACTTT. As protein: CASKRPLHF.

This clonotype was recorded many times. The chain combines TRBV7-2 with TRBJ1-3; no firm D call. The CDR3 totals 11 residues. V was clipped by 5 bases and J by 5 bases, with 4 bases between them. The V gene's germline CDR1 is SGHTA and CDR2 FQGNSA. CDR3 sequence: CASSNRNTIYF. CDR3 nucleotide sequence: TGTGCCAGCAGCAACCGAAACACCATATATTTT.

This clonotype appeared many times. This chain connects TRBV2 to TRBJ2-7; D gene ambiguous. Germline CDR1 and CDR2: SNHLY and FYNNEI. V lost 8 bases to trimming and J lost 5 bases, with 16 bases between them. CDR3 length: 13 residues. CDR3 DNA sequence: TGTGCCAGCCACCCTTCGGACCCAGACGAGCAGTACTTC. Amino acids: CASHPSDPDEQYF.

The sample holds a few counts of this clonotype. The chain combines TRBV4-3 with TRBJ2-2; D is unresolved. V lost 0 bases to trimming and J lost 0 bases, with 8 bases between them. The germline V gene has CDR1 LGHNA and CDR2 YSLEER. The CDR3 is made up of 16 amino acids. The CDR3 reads CASSQDLLTNTGELFF. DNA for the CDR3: TGCGCCAGCAGCCAAGATCTACTAACGAACACCGGGGAGCTGTTTTTT.

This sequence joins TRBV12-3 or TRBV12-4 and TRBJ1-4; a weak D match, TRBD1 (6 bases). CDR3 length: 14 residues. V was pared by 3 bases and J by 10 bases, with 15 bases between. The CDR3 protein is CASSLSRGRGKLFF. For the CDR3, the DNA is TGTGCCAGCAGTTTGAGCAGGGGCCGAGGAAAACTGTTTTTT.

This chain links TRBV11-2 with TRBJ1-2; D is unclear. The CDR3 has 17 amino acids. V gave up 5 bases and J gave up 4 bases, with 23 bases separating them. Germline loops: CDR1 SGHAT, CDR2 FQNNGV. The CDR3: CASSHRKVRAAGYGYTF. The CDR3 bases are TGTGCCAGCAGCCACCGTAAGGTTAGGGCCGCGGGCTATGGCTACACCTTC.

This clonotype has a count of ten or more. DNA of the CDR3: TGTGCCAGCAGCTTTGTGTCCGGAGAGACCCAGTACTTC. Residues: CASSFVSGETQYF. The V call is TRBV5-8, the J call TRBJ2-5; D remains unclear. Deletions cut 2 bases from V and 4 bases from J, with 9 bases between. Germline V gene data show CDR1 as SGHTS and CDR2 as YDEGEE. This CDR3 has 13 residues. The full variable domain, rest sourced from reference TRBV5-8 and TRBJ2-5, is EAGVTQSPTHLIKTRGQQATLRCSPISGHTSVYWYQQALGLGLQFLLWYDEGEERNRGNFPPRFSGRQFPNYSSELNVNALELEDSALYLCASSFVSGETQYFGPGTRLLVL.

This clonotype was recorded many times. CDR3 protein: CASSLGRGRGMETQYF. The CDR3 DNA is TGCGCCAGCAGCTTGGGCCGGGGGCGCGGGATGGAGACCCAGTACTTC. The chain recombines TRBV5-1 with TRBJ2-5; D may be TRBD1 or TRBD2 (6 bases each). The CDR3 consists of 16 residues. CDR1 SGHRS and CDR2 YFSETQ come from the germline V gene. V dropped 0 bases and J dropped 5 bases, with 17 bases sitting between them.

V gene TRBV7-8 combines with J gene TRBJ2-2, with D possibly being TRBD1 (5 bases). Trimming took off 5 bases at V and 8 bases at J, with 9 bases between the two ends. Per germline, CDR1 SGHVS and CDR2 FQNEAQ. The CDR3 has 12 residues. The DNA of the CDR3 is TGTGCCAGCAGCAAGGGGCAAGGGGAGCTGTTTTTT. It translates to CASSKGQGELFF.

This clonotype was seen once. The CDR3 protein is CSVEANEQYF. In DNA, the CDR3 is TGCAGCGTTGAAGCCAACGAGCAGTACTTC. This chain uses TRBV29-1 with TRBJ2-7; D not resolved. CDR1 is SQVTM, CDR2 ANQGSEA, per germline. The CDR3 sequence is 10 residues long. The V and J ends lost 1 base and 5 bases respectively, with 3 bases between them.

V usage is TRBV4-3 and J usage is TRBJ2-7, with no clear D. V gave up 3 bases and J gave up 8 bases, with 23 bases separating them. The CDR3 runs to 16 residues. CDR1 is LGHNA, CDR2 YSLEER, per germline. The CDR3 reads CASSHSASLNQPQQYF. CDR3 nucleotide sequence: TGCGCCAGCAGCCACTCGGCCAGCTTGAATCAGCCCCAGCAGTACTTC.